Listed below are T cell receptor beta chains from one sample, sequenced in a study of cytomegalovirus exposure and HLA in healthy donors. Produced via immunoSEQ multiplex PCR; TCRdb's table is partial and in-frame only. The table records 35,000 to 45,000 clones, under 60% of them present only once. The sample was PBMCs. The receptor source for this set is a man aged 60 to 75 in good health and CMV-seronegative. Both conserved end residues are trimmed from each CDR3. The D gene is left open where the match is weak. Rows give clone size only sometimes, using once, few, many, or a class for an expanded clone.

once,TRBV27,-,ASSLRGYEQY
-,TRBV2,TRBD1,ASSWDRVVTGNTIY
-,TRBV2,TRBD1,ASRSTGNPQPQH
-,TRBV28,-,ASSLGGVNQPQH
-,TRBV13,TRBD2,ASSYTLAGGPGGELF
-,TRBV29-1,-,SVRSRGKTDTQY
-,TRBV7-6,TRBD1,ASSADRDRNTIY
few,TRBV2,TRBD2,ASCPERGSYNEQF
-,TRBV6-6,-,ASSQTGTQSYEQY
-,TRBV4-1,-,ASSHSQGQNYGYT
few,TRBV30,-,AWSVPISNTGELF
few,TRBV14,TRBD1,ASSLYRGSPQY
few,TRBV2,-,ASSEGRGPPGNTEAF
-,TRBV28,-,ASSPTSNPEAF
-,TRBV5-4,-,ASSLPGLDLSEQY
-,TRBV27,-,ASSPGRRGYGYT
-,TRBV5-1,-,ASTARGRDTEAF
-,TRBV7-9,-,ASSQQGDEQY
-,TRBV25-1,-,ASSLGHTNTEAF
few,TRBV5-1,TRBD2,ASSYDPSGGSTDTQY
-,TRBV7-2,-,ASNTGLTRSYEQY
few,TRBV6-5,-,ASRDPGPNQPQH
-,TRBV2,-,ARDPSSGANVLT
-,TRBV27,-,ASSLGRKGEQF
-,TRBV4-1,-,ASSQGSGQRYEQY
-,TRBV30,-,AWTKGPTAF
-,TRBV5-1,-,ASSLDLTTEQY
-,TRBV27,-,ASSSGVPAYGYT
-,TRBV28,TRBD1,ASSFDRGTDTQY
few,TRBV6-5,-,ASSYLAGNTEAF
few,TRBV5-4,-,ASSLGSGNSYEQY
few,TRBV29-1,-,SVAARVGETQY
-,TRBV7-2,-,ASTLDRLPNEQF
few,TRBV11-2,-,ASSLDLLAHEQY
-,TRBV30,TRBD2,AWSVRAGGTQY
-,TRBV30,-,AWSVGTGDIQY
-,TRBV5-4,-,ASTSTEGQY
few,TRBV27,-,ASSSDLTYGYT
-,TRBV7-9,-,ASNRGTTDNEQF
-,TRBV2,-,ASRVDTARGNTEAF
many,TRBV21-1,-,ASSKGGSGKTDTQY
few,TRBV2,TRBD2,ASSPLREGKF
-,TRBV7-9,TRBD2,ASSGWTSGSRETQY
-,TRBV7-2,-,ASSLTGSTGELF
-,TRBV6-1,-,ASSEVPGDYEQY
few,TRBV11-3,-,ASSSYTGELF
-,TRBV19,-,ASSTGETNEKLF
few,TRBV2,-,AFGGTEAF
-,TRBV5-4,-,ASSFPQVTEAF
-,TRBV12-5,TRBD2,ASGRGTSGTSGDTQY
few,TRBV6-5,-,ASSSQGRNTEAF
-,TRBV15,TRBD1,ATSREPGTGGYYGYT
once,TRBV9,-,ASSVADFPGEKLF
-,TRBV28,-,ASIGGVPKNIQY
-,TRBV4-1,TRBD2,ASSQVTSVNEQF
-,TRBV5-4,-,ASSGWKGRRKYNEQF
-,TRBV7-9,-,ASSFTAGVAYEQY
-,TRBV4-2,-,ASSHAGTYEQY
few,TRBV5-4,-,ASSPLQGTEAF